This T cell receptor beta chain was sequenced during a study of blood T cell repertoires in COVID-19. Study details: COVID-19 samples collected from the United States, Italy and Spain covered acute and convalescent phases. The analysed material was cDNA or gDNA that came from T cells, B-cell-depleted T cells, or PBMCs.

Per the original data handling: Estimation of nucleated cell counts was performed using reference gene primer amplification. TCRdb keeps only in-frame clones here, not all; method: immunoSEQ multiplex PCR. The V and J calls and clone size are taken from that table; D and trimming were inferred from the DNA. The sample carries 100,000 or so clones, about 88% recorded once. Deletions cut 4 bases from V and 5 bases from J, with 6 bases between. The length of the CDR3 is 12 residues. Germline V gives CDR1 MDHEN, CDR2 SYDVKM. Sequencing input: peripheral blood. This rearrangement joins TRBV28 to TRBJ2-1; D not resolved. The receptor comes from a human donor in a cohort sampled during active COVID-19. The CDR3 reads CASSSLNNEQFF. In DNA form, the CDR3 reads TGTGCCAGCAGTTCCCTTAACAATGAGCAGTTCTTC.